Below, 13 T cell receptor beta chains from the same sample are listed, as sequenced in a study of shared clonotypes between healthy human individuals. Data came from immunoSEQ multiplex PCR; TCRdb stores just in-frame clones and leaves some out. This sample has about 1.1 million clones, with 78% found just once. Sequencing input: memory CD4+ T cells from PBMCs. As to subset: CD45RA-negative fraction. The receptors were gathered from a man between 18 and 35 years old in good health. Some clones in this sample may be carry-over from other donors' samples.

The gene calls are TRBV6-1 and TRBJ1-3, with unresolved D. There are 14 residues in the CDR3. Trimming removed 5 bases from V and 0 bases from J, with 8 bases in between. Germline CDR1 MNHNS, CDR2 SASEGT. The CDR3 nucleotides are TGTGCCAGCAGTTTAGTCCACTCTGGAAACACCATATATTTT. This gives the protein CASSLVHSGNTIYF.

This clone was detected only once. The chain's CDR3 is CASSLALEGYTF. CDR3 coding DNA: TGCGCCAGCAGCTTGGCCCTCGAAGGCTACACCTTC. V is TRBV5-1 and J is TRBJ1-2; D is ambiguous. V lost 0 bases and J lost 8, with 8 bases in between. Germline CDR1 SGHRS, CDR2 YFSETQ. The length of the CDR3 is 12 residues. Combining the CDR3 with reference TRBV5-1 and TRBJ1-2 gives the whole variable domain KAGVTQTPRYLIKTRGQQVTLSCSPISGHRSVSWYQQTPGQGLQFLFEYFSETQRNKGNFPGRFSGRQFSNSRSEMNVSTLELGDSALYLCASSLALEGYTFGSGTRLTVV.

The chain combines TRBV4-2 with TRBJ1-2; no firm D call. Germline V lookup: CDR1 LGHNA, CDR2 YNFKEQ. Deletions cut 2 bases from V and 4 bases from J, with 11 bases between. There are 14 residues in the CDR3. CDR3 nucleotides: TGTGCCAGCAGCCAAAACAGTGATACCTATGGCTACACCTTC. Translated, it gives CASSQNSDTYGYTF.

The chain employs TRBV5-4 and TRBJ2-3; D may be TRBD1 (6 bases). CDR3 length equals 15 residues. V was clipped by 7 bases and J by 3 bases, with 18 bases between them. Looked up from germline, CDR1 is SGHNT and CDR2 is YYREEE (reference sequence). For the CDR3, the DNA is TGTGCCAGCGGCCTGGACAGAGGGGTTACAGATACGCAGTATTTT. Its protein is CASGLDRGVTDTQYF.

This clone was detected a few times. This chain connects TRBV18 to TRBJ1-2; unclear D gene. CDR3 size: 14 residues. CDR1 and CDR2 from the germline V gene are KGHSH and LQKENI. V was cut by 3 bases and J by 2 bases, with 10 bases left in between. For the CDR3, the DNA is TGTGCCAGCTCACCCCGAGACGGGAACTATGGCTACACCTTC. Protein sequence: CASSPRDGNYGYTF.

V usage is TRBV7-3 and J usage is TRBJ2-1; no reliable D call. Trimming removed 4 bases from V and 5 bases from J, with 6 bases in between. CDR3 length equals 12 residues. Germline V gene data show CDR1 as SGHTA and CDR2 as FQGTGA. The CDR3 reads CASSSFNNEQFF. The DNA for the CDR3 is TGTGCCAGCAGCTCCTTCAACAATGAGCAGTTCTTC.

The chain links TRBV2 to TRBJ2-7; 9 bases align to TRBD1. Germline values: CDR1 SNHLY, CDR2 FYNNEI. The CDR3 contains 14 residues. The ends lost 6 bases at V and 7 bases at J; junction bases unmatched: 10. The CDR3, as DNA: TGTGCCAGCAGACAGGGGGCGGGATCGAGTGAGCAGTACTTC. This codes for CASRQGAGSSEQYF.

The genes are TRBV5-1 and TRBJ1-2, with a tentative D call TRBD1 (5 bases). V was cut by 4 bases and J by 2 bases, with 18 bases left in between. CDR3 length equals 16 residues. The germline gives CDR1 SGHRS, CDR2 YFSETQ. Here the CDR3 reads CASSQDWGRPNYGYTF. The CDR3 DNA sequence: TGCGCCAGCAGCCAAGATTGGGGCAGGCCGAACTATGGCTACACCTTC.

The V call is TRBV5-1, the J call TRBJ2-7; TRBD1 matches at 8 bases. V lost 1 base and J lost 3; bases outside the gene matches: 9. Germline CDR1 SGHRS, CDR2 YFSETQ. CDR3 length equals 16 residues. The CDR3 reads CASSLIPPGQGYEQYF. CDR3 bases: TGCGCCAGCAGCTTGATCCCCCCTGGACAGGGCTACGAGCAGTACTTC. The variable domain in full, completed from reference TRBV5-1 and TRBJ2-7, reads KAGVTQTPRYLIKTRGQQVTLSCSPISGHRSVSWYQQTPGQGLQFLFEYFSETQRNKGNFPGRFSGRQFSNSRSEMNVSTLELGDSALYLCASSLIPPGQGYEQYFGPGTRLTVT.

The chain links TRBV6-5 to TRBJ2-1; perhaps TRBD2 as D (5 bases). Looked up from germline, CDR1 is MNHEY and CDR2 is SVGAGI. V gave up 5 bases and J gave up 8 bases, with 16 bases separating them. CDR3 length equals 14 residues. In DNA form, the CDR3 reads TGTGCCAGCAGTCGGCGGGCGGCCGCCTATGAGCAGTTCTTC. It translates to CASSRRAAAYEQFF.

The chain is built from TRBV28 and TRBJ1-5, with a weak D call TRBD1 (5 bases). The germline CDR1 and CDR2 sequences are MDHEN and SYDVKM. Deletions cut 3 bases from V and 4 bases from J, with 10 bases between. The length of the CDR3 is 14 residues. The DNA of the CDR3 is TGTGCCAGCAGTTTCTTGACAGATAATCAGCCCCAGCATTTT. Translation gives CASSFLTDNQPQHF.

The V and J genes are TRBV7-9 and TRBJ2-7; tentative D call: TRBD1 (5 bases). Trimming stripped 0 bases from V and 13 bases from J, with 16 bases between. The germline CDR1 and CDR2 sequences are SEHNR and FQNEAQ (reference sequence). This CDR3 has 13 residues. The CDR3 is CASSLAGHLRLYF. The CDR3 nucleotides are TGTGCCAGCAGCTTAGCGGGGCACCTACGATTATACTTC.

This chain uses TRBV4-1 with TRBJ1-3, with 7 bases identical to TRBD1. Germline CDR1 reads MGHRA; CDR2 reads YSYEKL. This CDR3 is 15 amino acids long. Unmatched junction bases numbered 4, after V lost 0 bases and J lost 5 bases. The CDR3 bases are TGCGCCAGCAGCCAAGACCGACAGGGTAGAAACACCATATATTTT. Its translation is CASSQDRQGRNTIYF.